The 6 T cell receptor beta chains given below trace back to one sample, sequenced in a study of T cells after yellow fever vaccination. TCRdb re-called the 5' RACE reads through MiXCR, storing one row per CDR3 protein. In the table there are under 500,000 distinct CDR3 sequences, about 19% of which are singletons. This sample comprised PBMCs, obtained before the yellow fever booster vaccination. Source of these receptors: a man aged 18 to 35 who received the YFV17D yellow fever vaccine.

Only a few counts were recorded for this clonotype. The chain uses TRBV27 and TRBJ2-7; tentatively, D is TRBD2 (7 bases). Trimming left V 3 bases short and J 4 bases short, with 16 bases between. This CDR3 has 15 residues. Germline lookup yields CDR1 MNHEY and CDR2 SMNVEV (reference sequence). CDR3 sequence: CASSFLAGAVYEQYF. The CDR3 coding sequence is TGTGCCAGCAGTTTTTTGGCGGGGGCTGTATACGAGCAGTACTTC.

The genes are TRBV6-5 and TRBJ2-1; D not resolved. The CDR3 loop spans 14 amino acids. V lost 5 bases and J 7 bases, leaving 15 bases between the germline ends. Germline CDR1 reads MNHEY; CDR2 reads SVGAGI. CDR3 sequence (DNA): TGTGCCAGCAGTCCCTTCGTTGATGGAAATGAGCAGTTCTTC. Encoded protein: CASSPFVDGNEQFF.

The chain has TRBV5-1 and TRBJ2-1, with D possibly matching TRBD2 (6 bases). V was pared by 1 base and J by 6 bases, with 11 bases between. CDR1 and CDR2 (germline): SGHRS, YFSETQ. The CDR3 sequence is 14 residues long. CDR3 nucleotides: TGCGCCAGCAGCTTGAATGGCGGGGTCAATGAGCAGTTCTTC. Protein sequence: CASSLNGGVNEQFF. Full variable domain (outside the CDR3, taken from reference TRBV5-1 and TRBJ2-1): KAGVTQTPRYLIKTRGQQVTLSCSPISGHRSVSWYQQTPGQGLQFLFEYFSETQRNKGNFPGRFSGRQFSNSRSEMNVSTLELGDSALYLCASSLNGGVNEQFFGPGTRLTVL.

In DNA form, the CDR3 reads TGTGCCATCAGTGGCGGGGGGAGCGGGGCCAAAAACATTCAGTACTTC. Translated, it gives CAISGGGSGAKNIQYF. The V and J genes are TRBV10-3 and TRBJ2-4, with TRBD2 identical over 8 bases. The CDR3 spans 16 residues. Germline CDR1 is ENHRY and CDR2 is SYGVKD. With V trimmed by 4 bases and J by 1 base, 6 bases remained unmatched.

This clonotype has only a few counts. The J gene is TRBJ2-7, the V gene TRBV4-3; D possibly corresponds to TRBD1 (5 bases). The CDR3 runs to 14 residues. Germline V gives CDR1 LGHNA, CDR2 YSLEER. Trimming took off 1 base at V and 5 bases at J, with 12 bases between the two ends. The CDR3 protein is CASSQGSRVNEQYF. The CDR3 DNA reads TGCGCCAGCAGCCAAGGAAGCAGGGTCAACGAGCAGTACTTC.

In this sample, this clonotype turned up once. The V call is TRBV10-3, the J call TRBJ1-4; the D is unclear. CDR1 ENHRY and CDR2 SYGVKD come from the germline V gene. CDR3 length equals 13 residues. Trimming removed 5 bases at V and 6 bases at J, with 10 bases between. CDR3 DNA: TGTGCCATCAGTTGGGCGGAGGATGAAAAACTGTTTTTT. Translating it yields CAISWAEDEKLFF.